The 26 T cell receptor beta chains in this list originate from one sample, sequenced in a study of T cell responses to AZD1222 COVID-19 vaccine. Assay used: immunoSEQ multiplex PCR; TCRdb lists only in-frame clones, some missing. This table holds 150,000 or so clones, roughly 87% found once. Specimen: peripheral blood, collected 28 days after the second AZD1222 dose. The receptors were gathered from an adult who received the AZD1222 COVID-19 vaccine.

The J gene is TRBJ2-5, the V gene TRBV6-5; D remains unclear. V was trimmed by 6 bases and J by 5 bases, leaving 13 bases between them. CDR3 length: 13 residues. Germline CDR1 MNHEY, CDR2 SVGAGI. CDR3 bases: TGTGCCAGCAGCCCAGTATTGAAGGAGACCCAGTACTTC. Translation: CASSPVLKETQYF.

V and J are TRBV28 and TRBJ1-2; D ambiguous. Trimming stripped 3 bases from V and 5 bases from J, with 4 bases between. Germline V lookup: CDR1 MDHEN, CDR2 SYDVKM. The CDR3 covers 11 residues. The CDR3 spells CASSFPYGYTF. The CDR3 region has the DNA TGTGCCAGCAGTTTCCCTTATGGCTACACCTTC.

The chain uses TRBV7-6 and TRBJ1-5; no clear D gene. CDR1 is SGHVS, CDR2 FNYEAQ, per germline. The length of the CDR3 is 15 residues. Trimming pared 2 bases from V and 0 bases from J, leaving 8 bases between. As DNA, the CDR3 is TGTGCCAGCAGCTTATCCGCTTATAGCAATCAGCCCCAGCATTTT. Translation gives CASSLSAYSNQPQHF.

The sample holds a few counts of this clone. The chain recombines TRBV15 with TRBJ1-1; perhaps TRBD1 as D (5 bases). The CDR3 spans 15 residues. Germline V gene data show CDR1 as LNHNV and CDR2 as YYDKDF (reference sequence). The V end was cut by 0 bases, the J end by 1 base, with 9 bases between. In nucleotides, the CDR3 is TGTGCCACCAGCAGAGAGCGGCAGGGGAACACTGAAGCTTTCTTT. It translates to CATSRERQGNTEAFF.

This clone has only one observation. This chain uses TRBV5-8 with TRBJ1-3; a weak D match, TRBD1 (6 bases). Trimming removed 3 bases at V and 2 bases at J, with 12 bases between. The CDR3 consists of 15 residues. In germline, CDR1 is SGHTS, CDR2 YDEGEE. CDR3: CASSSGQIAGNTIYF. CDR3 DNA: TGTGCCAGCAGCTCCGGACAGATTGCTGGAAACACCATATATTTT.

V gene TRBV6-1 combines with J gene TRBJ2-1; D is possibly TRBD2 (6 bases). The length of the CDR3 is 16 residues. V dropped 2 bases and J dropped 5 bases, with 16 bases sitting between them. Germline CDR1 reads MNHNS; CDR2 reads SASEGT. This CDR3 is CASSESGGAGHNEQFF. The CDR3 DNA follows: TGTGCCAGCAGTGAATCTGGCGGGGCGGGCCACAATGAGCAGTTCTTC.

V and J are TRBV4-1 and TRBJ2-3; 7 bases fit TRBD1. Germline V CDR1 and CDR2: MGHRA, YSYEKL. The CDR3 length is 17 residues. The trim removed 0 bases at V and 1 base at J, leaving 7 bases unmatched. The CDR3 here is CASSQEGYGQGTDTQYF. The DNA for the CDR3 is TGCGCCAGCAGCCAAGAAGGCTACGGACAGGGCACAGATACGCAGTATTTT.

The rearrangement uses TRBV3-1 (or the pseudogene TRBV3-2) and TRBJ2-7; the D gene is possibly TRBD2 (7 bases). The germline V gene has CDR1 LGHDT and CDR2 YNNKEL (reference sequence). The CDR3 is 16 residues long. V lost 1 base and J lost 6, with 19 bases in between. The CDR3 DNA reads as TGTGCCAGCAGCCAAGTAGGCGGGGGCCTACCCGGCGAGCAGTACTTC. Encoded protein: CASSQVGGGLPGEQYF.

The chain joins TRBV11-2 to TRBJ2-7, with 10 bases matching TRBD2. This CDR3 has 13 residues. CDR1 is SGHAT and CDR2 is FQNNGV in the germline V gene. V trimming: 5 bases; J trimming: 11 bases; junction bases outside the gene matches: 9. This chain's CDR3 is CASSVTSGVVEYF. CDR3 DNA: TGTGCCAGCAGCGTCACTAGCGGGGTGGTGGAGTACTTC.

The rearrangement uses TRBV7-3 and TRBJ2-1; D is undetermined. Deletions cut 5 bases from V and 4 bases from J, with 12 bases between. CDR3 length: 14 residues. Germline V gene lookup returns CDR1 SGHTA and CDR2 FQGTGA. The CDR3 loop is CASSPPAQYNEQFF. The CDR3 coding sequence is TGTGCCAGCAGCCCCCCGGCCCAATACAATGAGCAGTTCTTC.

The chain carries TRBV19 and TRBJ1-6, with D unresolved. The CDR3 loop spans 15 amino acids. CDR1 LNHDA and CDR2 SQIVND come from the germline V gene (reference sequence). V gave up 3 bases and J gave up 0 bases, with 6 bases separating them. CDR3 in amino acids: CASSIDSSYNSPLHF. The DNA for the CDR3 is TGTGCCAGTAGTATCGATAGCTCCTATAATTCACCCCTCCACTTT.

This clone was seen a few times. The rearrangement joins TRBV11-2 to TRBJ2-7; D ambiguous. The V gene's germline CDR1 is SGHAT and CDR2 FQNNGV. The V and J ends lost 1 base and 4 bases respectively, with 11 bases between them. CDR3 length: 14 residues. The CDR3 here is CASSLGGRLYEQYF. CDR3 bases: TGTGCCAGCAGCTTAGGTGGCAGGCTTTACGAGCAGTACTTC.

The chain links TRBV2 to TRBJ2-2; weak D call: TRBD2 (5 bases). There are 11 residues in the CDR3. The ends were cut back, 7 bases at V and 6 bases at J, with 6 bases in the middle. CDR1 is SNHLY, CDR2 FYNNEI, per germline. This chain's CDR3 is CASKLAGELFF. In nucleotides, the CDR3 is TGTGCCAGCAAACTAGCCGGGGAGCTGTTTTTT.

In DNA, the CDR3 is TGTGCCAGCGGCCGGACAGGGGGAAAAAACATTCAGTACTTC. As protein: CASGRTGGKNIQYF. V usage is TRBV6-2 or TRBV6-3 and J usage is TRBJ2-4, with 10 bases identical to TRBD1. Germline V CDR1 and CDR2: MNHEY, SVGEGT. The V gene end was trimmed by 8 bases and the J gene end by 4 bases; junction bases not matched to a gene: 5. The CDR3 is 14 residues long.

The chain is built from TRBV25-1 and TRBJ1-4, with D unclear. Trimming removed 8 bases from V and 4 bases from J, with 14 bases in between. Germline CDR1 MGHDK, CDR2 SYGVNS. The CDR3 is made up of 14 amino acids. The CDR3 DNA reads as TGTGCCAGCTCCATCAGTGAGGTTAATGAAAAACTGTTTTTT. This translates into CASSISEVNEKLFF.

This chain joins TRBV18 and TRBJ2-2; D not certain. With 3 bases removed from V and 6 bases from J, the gap between germline ends came to 8 bases. The CDR3 is 13 amino acids. The V gene's germline CDR1 is KGHSH and CDR2 LQKENI. In DNA form, the CDR3 reads TGTGCCAGCTCACCCCTCCACCCCGGGGAGCTGTTTTTT. It encodes CASSPLHPGELFF.

This clone was seen once. The J gene is TRBJ2-2, the V gene TRBV11-2; TRBD2 might be the D (6 bases). CDR1 and CDR2 from the germline V gene are SGHAT and FQNNGV. V was pared by 1 base and J by 1 base, with 10 bases between. The CDR3 is made up of 16 amino acids. CDR3 DNA: TGTGCCAGCAGCTTAGGGAGGGTTAAGAACACCGGGGAGCTGTTTTTT. Its protein product is CASSLGRVKNTGELFF.

The V and J genes are TRBV10-1 and TRBJ2-1, with D perhaps assigned TRBD1 or TRBD2 (5 bases each). V lost 4 bases and J lost 1, with 14 bases in between. The CDR3 contains 16 residues. Germline loops: CDR1 WNHNN, CDR2 SYGVQD (reference sequence). This CDR3 is CASSGPGAPSYNEQFF. In DNA form, the CDR3 reads TGCGCCAGCAGTGGCCCCGGGGCGCCTTCCTACAATGAGCAGTTCTTC.

The rearrangement joins TRBV15 to TRBJ1-6, with D unclear. The germline V gene encodes CDR1 LNHNV and CDR2 YYDKDF (reference sequence). CDR3 length equals 14 residues. Trimming stripped 0 bases from V and 11 bases from J, with 11 bases between. DNA of the CDR3: TGTGCCACCAGCAGAGACCAGGTGAGGACACCCCTCCACTTT. As protein: CATSRDQVRTPLHF.

V usage is TRBV10-2 and J usage is TRBJ1-5; possibly TRBD1 for D (5 bases). V was clipped by 9 bases and J by 4 bases, with 13 bases between them. The CDR3 contains 13 residues. Germline lookup yields CDR1 WSHSY and CDR2 SAAADI. Here the CDR3 reads CASTQGRNQPQHF. For the CDR3, the DNA is TGCGCCAGTACCCAGGGAAGGAATCAGCCCCAGCATTTT.

V and J are TRBV5-4 and TRBJ1-2; D call uncertain. The V and J ends lost 4 bases and 2 bases respectively, with 18 bases between them. From germline, CDR1 is SGHNT and CDR2 YYREEE (reference sequence). The CDR3 contains 16 residues. CDR3 in amino acids: CASSLGLIRINYGYTF. The DNA of the CDR3 is TGTGCCAGCAGCCTGGGGTTAATCCGGATCAACTATGGCTACACCTTC.

CDR3 amino acids: CASSLYGNTEAFF. CDR3 bases: TGTGCCAGCAGTCTCTACGGAAACACTGAAGCTTTCTTT. This chain links TRBV28 with TRBJ1-1; D not certain. Germline assignment: CDR1 MDHEN and CDR2 SYDVKM. This CDR3 is built from 13 residues. V was clipped by 5 bases and J by 2 bases, with 9 bases between them. The full variable domain, with the rest looked up from reference TRBV28 and TRBJ1-1, is DVKVTQSSRYLVKRTGEKVFLECVQDMDHENMFWYRQDPGLGLRLIYFSYDVKMKEKGDIPEGYSVSREKKERFSLILESASTNQTSMYLCASSLYGNTEAFFGQGTRLTVV.

This chain connects TRBV2 to TRBJ1-2; 7 bases fit TRBD1. Germline V gene lookup returns CDR1 SNHLY and CDR2 FYNNEI. J was trimmed by 4 bases and V by 0 bases; bases with no gene match: 8. This CDR3 comprises 16 residues. CDR3 in DNA: TGTGCCAGCAGTGAAGCGCAGACAGGGTTAGGCTATGGCTACACCTTC. Translated, it gives CASSEAQTGLGYGYTF.

The rearrangement links TRBV5-4 to TRBJ1-2; 7 bases line up with TRBD1. The CDR3 length is 12 residues. V lost 5 bases to trimming and J lost 7 bases; unmatched junction nucleotides: 5. From germline, CDR1 is SGHNT and CDR2 YYREEE (reference sequence). This CDR3 reads CASRGGGFGYTF. CDR3 coding DNA: TGTGCCAGCAGGGGAGGGGGCTTTGGCTACACCTTC.

This rearrangement joins TRBV5-5 to TRBJ1-2; tentative D call: TRBD1 (5 bases). The V and J ends lost 4 bases and 4 bases respectively, with 14 bases between them. The CDR3 extends over 14 amino acids. Germline V gene lookup returns CDR1 SGHKS and CDR2 YYEKEE (reference sequence). CDR3 region: CASSLQGVAYGYTF. CDR3 in DNA: TGTGCCAGCAGCCTTCAGGGTGTGGCCTATGGCTACACCTTC.

The chain couples TRBV27 to TRBJ1-3; no definite D call. This CDR3 contains 13 residues. The V gene lost 5 bases and the J gene lost 0 bases, with 5 bases spanning the gap. In germline, CDR1 is MNHEY, CDR2 SMNVEV (reference sequence). The CDR3: CASSLSSGNTIYF. The CDR3, as DNA: TGTGCCAGCAGTCTCAGCTCTGGAAACACCATATATTTT.